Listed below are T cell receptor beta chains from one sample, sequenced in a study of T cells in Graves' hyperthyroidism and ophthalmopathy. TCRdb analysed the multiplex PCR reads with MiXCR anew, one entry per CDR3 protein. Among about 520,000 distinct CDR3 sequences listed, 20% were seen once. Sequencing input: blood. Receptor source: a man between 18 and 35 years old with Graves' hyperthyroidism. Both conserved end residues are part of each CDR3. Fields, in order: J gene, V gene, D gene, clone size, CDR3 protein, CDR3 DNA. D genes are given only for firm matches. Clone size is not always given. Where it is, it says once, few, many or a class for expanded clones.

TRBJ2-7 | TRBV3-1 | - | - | CASSPNGLGGEQYF | TGTGCCAGCAGCCCCAACGGCCTCGGGGGCGAGCAGTACTTC
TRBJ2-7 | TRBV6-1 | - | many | CAILSTGFDEQYF | TGTGCCATCCTATCAACAGGGTTCGACGAGCAGTACTTC
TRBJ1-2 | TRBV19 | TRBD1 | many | CASKIQGAPGGYTF | TGTGCCAGTAAAATACAGGGGGCGCCCGGTGGCTACACCTTC
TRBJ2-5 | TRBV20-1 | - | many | CSARHYEETQYF | TGCAGTGCTAGACATTATGAAGAGACCCAGTACTTC
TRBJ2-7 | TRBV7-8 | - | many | CASSTLGPYEQYF | TGTGCCAGCAGCACCCTCGGGCCCTACGAGCAGTACTTC
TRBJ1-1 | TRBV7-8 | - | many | CATGEVNTEAFF | TGTGCCACTGGGGAGGTGAACACTGAAGCTTTCTTT
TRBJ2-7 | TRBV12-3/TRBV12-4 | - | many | CASSFSWAYEQYF | TGTGCCAGCAGTTTTAGTTGGGCCTACGAGCAGTACTTC
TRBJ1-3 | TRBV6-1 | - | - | CASRTGSGNTIYF | TGTGCCAGCAGGACAGGCTCTGGAAACACCATATATTTT
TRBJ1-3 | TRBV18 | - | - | CASSPLPEPGNTIYF | TGTGCCAGCTCACCGTTACCAGAACCAGGAAACACCATATATTTT
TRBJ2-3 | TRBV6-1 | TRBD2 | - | CASRLLAGGPDTQYF | TGTGCCAGCAGGCTACTAGCGGGGGGGCCAGATACGCAGTATTTT
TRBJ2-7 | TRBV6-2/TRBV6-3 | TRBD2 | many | CASSYSVAGGYEQYF | TGTGCCAGCAGTTACTCTGTGGCGGGGGGCTACGAGCAGTACTTC
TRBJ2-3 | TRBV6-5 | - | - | CASSYSDGGDTQYF | TGTGCCAGCAGTTACTCGGACGGTGGGGATACGCAGTATTTT
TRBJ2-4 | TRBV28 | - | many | CASRDFQGSAKNIQYF | TGTGCCAGCAGGGACTTCCAGGGGTCTGCCAAAAACATCCAGTACTTC
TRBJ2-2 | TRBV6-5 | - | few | CASSYSLGGVDAGELFF | TGTGCCAGCAGTTACTCCTTAGGGGGGGTTGACGCCGGGGAGCTGTTTTTT
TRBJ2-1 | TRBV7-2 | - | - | CASSLGLVYYNEQFF | TGTGCCAGCAGTTTAGGGTTGGTGTACTACAATGAGCAGTTCTTC
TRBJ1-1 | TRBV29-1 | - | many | CSVVTVGTEAFF | TGCAGCGTCGTGACCGTGGGCACTGAAGCTTTCTTT
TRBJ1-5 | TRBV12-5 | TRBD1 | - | CASGLILGQPPYSNQPQHF | TGTGCTAGTGGTTTGATACTGGGACAGCCCCCATATAGCAATCAGCCCCAGCATTTT
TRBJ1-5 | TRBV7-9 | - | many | CASSSPQDTQPQHF | TGTGCCAGCAGCAGCCCCCAGGACACCCAGCCCCAGCATTTT
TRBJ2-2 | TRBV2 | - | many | CASSFYTGELFF | TGTGCCAGCAGTTTCTACACCGGGGAGCTGTTTTTT
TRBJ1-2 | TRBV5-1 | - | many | CASSREGVDGYTF | TGCGCCAGCAGCCGCGAGGGGGTCGATGGCTACACCTTC
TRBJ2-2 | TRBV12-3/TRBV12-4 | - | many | CASKPDPNTGELFF | TGTGCCAGCAAACCGGACCCAAACACCGGGGAGCTGTTTTTT
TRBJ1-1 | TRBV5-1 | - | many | CASSGSNFPTEAFF | TGCGCCAGCAGTGGCAGCAACTTTCCCACTGAAGCTTTCTTT